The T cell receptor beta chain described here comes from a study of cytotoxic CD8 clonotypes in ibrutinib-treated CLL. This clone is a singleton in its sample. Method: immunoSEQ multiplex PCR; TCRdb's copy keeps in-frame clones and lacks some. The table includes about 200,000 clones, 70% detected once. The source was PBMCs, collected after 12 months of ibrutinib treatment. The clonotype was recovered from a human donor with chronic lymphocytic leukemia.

Here the CDR3 reads CAWRPAPGISNQPQHF. Written as DNA, the CDR3 is TGTGCCTGGAGACCTGCCCCAGGGATTAGCAATCAGCCCCAGCATTTT. This sequence joins TRBV30 and TRBJ1-5; D might be TRBD1 (5 bases). Germline V gives CDR1 GTSNPN, CDR2 SVGIG (reference sequence). CDR3 size: 16 residues. V lost 3 bases, J lost 0 bases, and 15 bases lay in between. Supplemented by reference TRBV30 and TRBJ1-5, the full variable domain reads SQTIHQWPATLVQPVGSPLSLECTVEGTSNPNLYWYRQAAGRGLQLLFYSVGIGQISSEVPQNLSASRPQDRQFILSSKKLLLSDSGFYLCAWRPAPGISNQPQHFGDGTRLSIL.